The 30 T cell receptor beta chains below come from one sample, sequenced in a study of patients and donors after allogeneic stem cell transplantation. One entry per CDR3 protein results from TCRdb running MiXCR on the RT-PCR reads. The repertoire consists of approximately 170,000 distinct CDR3 sequences, with about 24% occurring once and the leading ten covering approximately 26%. What was sequenced was blood, either unsorted or a sorted T cell fraction (not recorded which). The receptors derive from a human donor who was either an allogeneic HSCT recipient or a stem cell or donor lymphocyte infusion donor (not recorded which). It is not recorded whose cells these are; they may come from a transplant donor.

This clonotype has more than one count but fewer than ten. V gene TRBV5-1 combines with J gene TRBJ2-1; 7 bases are a match to TRBD2. There are 18 residues in the CDR3. The V and J ends lost 0 bases and 4 bases, in that order; junction bases with no gene match: 13. The germline V gene encodes CDR1 SGHRS and CDR2 YFSETQ. This CDR3 reads CASSLVFSGGSDYNEQFF. In DNA, the CDR3 is TGCGCCAGCAGCTTGGTTTTTTCGGGCGGGAGCGATTACAATGAGCAGTTCTTC.

This clonotype was picked up a small number of times. As DNA, the CDR3 is TGTGCCACCAGCAGAGCCGGGGGTGGTCAGCCCCAGCATTTT. Protein product: CATSRAGGGQPQHF. The chain has TRBV15 and TRBJ1-5; a possible D gene is TRBD1 (5 bases). CDR1 is LNHNV, CDR2 YYDKDF, per germline (reference sequence). The CDR3 length is 14 residues. Trimming pared 1 base from V and 6 bases from J, leaving 10 bases between.

The V gene is TRBV7-8, the J gene TRBJ2-7; TRBD1 might be the D (6 bases). Germline V lookup: CDR1 SGHVS, CDR2 FQNEAQ. This CDR3 region has 14 residues. V lost 3 bases and J 0 bases, leaving 9 bases between the germline ends. CDR3 residues: CASSFGQTSYEQYF. The DNA of the CDR3 is TGTGCCAGCAGCTTTGGACAGACCTCCTACGAGCAGTACTTC.

This chain connects TRBV15 to TRBJ2-7; 7 nucleotides agree with TRBD1. CDR3 length: 14 residues. With V trimmed by 4 bases and J by 4 bases, 7 bases remained unmatched. Germline V gives CDR1 LNHNV, CDR2 YYDKDF (reference sequence). DNA for the CDR3: TGTGCCACCAGCAAACTGGACAGGACTTACGAGCAGTACTTC. This gives the protein CATSKLDRTYEQYF.

V and J are TRBV4-1 and TRBJ2-2; unclear D gene. The CDR3 has 19 amino acids. CDR1 is MGHRA, CDR2 YSYEKL, per germline. Trimming shortened V by 4 bases and J by 0 bases, and 21 bases separated the two germline ends. Here the CDR3 reads CASSLPIVGPPSNTGELFF. The CDR3 DNA reads as TGCGCCAGCAGCCTTCCCATCGTAGGGCCCCCCTCGAACACCGGGGAGCTGTTTTTT.

This chain connects TRBV20-1 to TRBJ2-1; 9 bases are shared with TRBD2. CDR1 and CDR2 from the germline V gene are DFQATT and SNEGSKA (reference sequence). CDR3 length: 17 residues. With V trimmed by 2 bases and J by 7 bases, 15 bases remained unmatched. This chain's CDR3 is CSARKAKLAGSGNEQFF. The CDR3 DNA is TGCAGTGCTAGAAAGGCTAAGCTAGCGGGATCGGGAAATGAGCAGTTCTTC.

This clonotype was seen many times. This chain joins TRBV20-1 and TRBJ1-1; D not certain. The CDR3 loop spans 14 amino acids. Per germline, CDR1 DFQATT and CDR2 SNEGSKA (reference sequence). With 0 bases removed from V and 10 bases from J, the gap between germline ends came to 18 bases. The CDR3 loop is CSARDLEIGLGAFF. CDR3 nucleotides: TGCAGTGCTAGAGATCTCGAAATCGGTTTGGGAGCTTTCTTT.

V usage is TRBV18 and J usage is TRBJ2-7; tentatively, D is TRBD1 (5 bases). The germline V and J ends were trimmed by 2 bases and 3 bases, with 11 bases remaining between them. The length of the CDR3 is 14 residues. CDR1 KGHSH and CDR2 LQKENI come from the germline V gene. CDR3 sequence reads: CASSPATDNYEQYF. The CDR3 DNA is TGTGCCAGCTCACCAGCAACGGACAACTACGAGCAGTACTTC.

There are a few counts of this clonotype. DNA of the CDR3: TGCGCCAGCAGCCACCCAAAAACAGGGAGGGGAAAACTGTTTTTT. Translated, it gives CASSHPKTGRGKLFF. This chain connects TRBV4-1 to TRBJ1-4; TRBD1 might be the D (6 bases). V lost 3 bases to trimming and J lost 10 bases, with 18 bases between them. Germline lookup yields CDR1 MGHRA and CDR2 YSYEKL. The CDR3 runs to 15 residues.

V gene TRBV2 combines with J gene TRBJ1-6; 8 bases align to TRBD1. The V gene end was trimmed by 6 bases and the J gene end by 10 bases; junction bases not matched to a gene: 8. Per germline, CDR1 SNHLY and CDR2 FYNNEI. This CDR3 contains 14 residues. As DNA, the CDR3 is TGTGCCAGCAGCCTGGACAGGGCTGGCTCACCCCTCCACTTT. Translating it yields CASSLDRAGSPLHF.

The chain has TRBV30 and TRBJ2-7, with D possibly being TRBD1 (6 bases). Germline CDR1 GTSNPN, CDR2 SVGIG (reference sequence). Trimming left V 7 bases short and J 0 bases short, with 19 bases between. This CDR3 is built from 15 residues. The CDR3 region has the DNA TGTGCCTTGGGGGAACTTCAGGACAGCTCCTACGAGCAGTACTTC. Residues: CALGELQDSSYEQYF.

The rearrangement uses TRBV7-9 and TRBJ2-3; weak D call: TRBD2 (5 bases). V was trimmed by 4 bases and J by 0 bases, leaving 17 bases between them. The CDR3 extends over 17 amino acids. Looked up from germline, CDR1 is SEHNR and CDR2 is FQNEAQ (reference sequence). In DNA form, the CDR3 reads TGTGCCAGCAGCTCCTCTTGCGGAGGCTCTAGCACAGATACGCAGTATTTT. Its translation is CASSSSCGGSSTDTQYF.

This chain joins TRBV10-3 and TRBJ2-2, with D uncertain. CDR1 ENHRY and CDR2 SYGVKD come from the germline V gene. Trimming pared 6 bases from V and 5 bases from J, leaving 4 bases between. The CDR3 is 11 residues long. The CDR3 region is CAIRQTGELFF. CDR3 nucleotide sequence: TGTGCCATCAGACAGACCGGGGAGCTGTTTTTT.

The chain combines TRBV3-1 with TRBJ2-5; perhaps TRBD2 as D (5 bases). This CDR3 is 15 amino acids long. The V end lost 4 bases, the J end lost 1 base, and 13 bases lay between the germline ends. CDR1 is LGHDT, CDR2 YNNKEL, per germline (reference sequence). CDR3 DNA: TGTGCCAGCAGCCCCTTCGGAGGTATCCAAGAGACCCAGTACTTC. The encoded protein is CASSPFGGIQETQYF.

V is TRBV7-2 and J is TRBJ2-3; D not certain. Trimming pared 0 bases from V and 10 bases from J, leaving 11 bases between. The CDR3 is 13 amino acids. CDR1 SGHTA and CDR2 FQGNSA come from the germline V gene. The chain's CDR3 is CASSLAMAVAQYF. The CDR3 nucleotides are TGTGCCAGCAGCTTAGCGATGGCGGTTGCGCAGTATTTT.

This chain uses TRBV5-6 with TRBJ1-2; D perhaps matches TRBD1 (6 bases). V lost 6 bases and J lost 3, with 6 bases in between. Germline CDR1 SGHDT, CDR2 YYEEEE. The CDR3 contains 11 residues. The CDR3, as DNA: TGTGCCAGCAAGGGGGACTATGGCTACACCTTC. This codes for CASKGDYGYTF. Full variable domain (rest looked up from reference TRBV5-6 and TRBJ1-2): DAGVTQSPTHLIKTRGQQVTLRCSPKSGHDTVSWYQQALGQGPQFIFQYYEEEERQRGNFPDRFSGHQFPNYSSELNVNALLLGDSALYLCASKGDYGYTFGSGTRLTVV.

There are a few counts of this clonotype. This rearrangement joins TRBV29-1 to TRBJ2-7, with TRBD2 matching 8 bases. The CDR3 is 12 residues long. Germline CDR1 and CDR2: SQVTM and ANQGSEA. The trim removed 3 bases at V and 2 bases at J, leaving 0 bases unmatched. CDR3 nucleotide sequence: TGCAGCGTTGAGACTAGCGCCTACGAGCAGTACTTC. Protein sequence: CSVETSAYEQYF.

This clonotype was seen at least ten times. This rearrangement joins TRBV21-1 to TRBJ1-2; the table's D call of TRBD1 was not tested on the DNA. TRBV21-1 is a listed pseudogene. This CDR3 has 14 amino acids. CDR3 amino acids: CASSKGTENYGYTF. CDR3 DNA sequence: TGTGCCAGCAGCAAAGGGACAGAGAATTATGGCTACACCTTC.

The rearrangement joins TRBV7-8 to TRBJ2-3; D is possibly TRBD2 (5 bases). The CDR3 spans 18 residues. V was trimmed by 1 base and J by 2 bases, leaving 19 bases between them. Germline CDR1 and CDR2: SGHVS and FQNEAQ. The CDR3 DNA sequence: TGTGCCAGCAGCTTAGGACTACTCGAGACCCGCCACACAGATACGCAGTATTTT. As protein: CASSLGLLETRHTDTQYF.

V and J are TRBV6-2 or TRBV6-3 and TRBJ2-1, with 7 bases fitting TRBD2. Germline V gene lookup returns CDR1 MNHEY and CDR2 SVGEGT. V lost 2 bases and J lost 7; bases outside the gene matches: 11. This CDR3 is built from 16 residues. The CDR3 region is CASSYPRRETVNEQFF. Written as DNA, the CDR3 is TGTGCCAGCAGTTACCCACGGCGGGAGACAGTTAATGAGCAGTTCTTC.

The chain uses TRBV2 and TRBJ1-1; a possible D gene is TRBD1 (5 bases). The CDR3 contains 14 residues. Germline V gives CDR1 SNHLY, CDR2 FYNNEI. V dropped 5 bases and J dropped 4 bases, with 14 bases sitting between them. CDR3 protein: CASSRATGGTEAFF. The CDR3 nucleotides read TGTGCCAGCAGTCGTGCGACGGGGGGCACTGAAGCTTTCTTT.

This clonotype was observed a handful of times. The chain joins TRBV15 to TRBJ1-3, with D perhaps matching TRBD1 (6 bases). This CDR3 is built from 14 residues. Germline assignment: CDR1 LNHNV and CDR2 YYDKDF (reference sequence). The ends were cut back, 5 bases at V and 1 base at J, with 9 bases in the middle. CDR3 amino acids: CATSGRGSGNTIYF. In DNA form, the CDR3 reads TGTGCCACCAGCGGCAGGGGATCTGGAAACACCATATATTTT. The whole variable domain, filled in from reference TRBV15 and TRBJ1-3, reads DAMVIQNPRYQVTQFGKPVTLSCSQTLNHNVMYWYQQKSSQAPKLLFHYYDKDFNNEADTPDNFQSRRPNTSFCFLDIRSPGLGDTAMYLCATSGRGSGNTIYFGEGSWLTVV.

The chain is built from TRBV27 and TRBJ1-6; no clear D. Germline CDR1 and CDR2: MNHEY and SMNVEV (reference sequence). Deletions cut 3 bases from V and 13 bases from J, with 13 bases between. The CDR3 has 13 residues. Here the CDR3 DNA reads TGTGCCAGCAGTTTCATGATGGGCGGGCCCCTCCACTTT. Amino acids: CASSFMMGGPLHF.

The chain uses TRBV24-1 and TRBJ2-4; D might be TRBD1 (6 bases). From germline, CDR1 is KGHDR and CDR2 SFDVKD. The CDR3 totals 13 residues. V lost 1 base and J 8 bases, leaving 8 bases between the germline ends. CDR3 loop: CATSDLRQDIQYF. The CDR3 DNA is TGTGCCACCAGTGATTTAAGACAGGACATTCAGTACTTC.

This chain links TRBV5-6 with TRBJ1-6, with TRBD1 matching 7 bases. J lost 9 bases, V lost 4 bases, and 7 bases had no gene match. Germline CDR1 SGHDT, CDR2 YYEEEE. This CDR3 comprises 14 residues. DNA for the CDR3: TGTGCCAGCAGCGAACGGGACAGCCTTTCACCCCTCCACTTT. It yields the protein CASSERDSLSPLHF.

At least ten counts were recorded for this clonotype. V is TRBV10-3 and J is TRBJ1-5, with D perhaps TRBD1 (5 bases). CDR1 and CDR2 from the germline V gene are ENHRY and SYGVKD. The length of the CDR3 is 15 residues. The V end lost 4 bases, the J end lost 3 bases, and 13 bases lay between the germline ends. The CDR3 sequence: CAISVSAGHNQPQHF. The DNA of the CDR3 is TGTGCCATCAGTGTTTCGGCAGGGCACAATCAGCCCCAGCATTTT.

This clonotype has more than one count but fewer than ten. The V gene is TRBV3-1, the J gene TRBJ1-1; possibly TRBD1 for D (5 bases). Germline assignment: CDR1 LGHDT and CDR2 YNNKEL (reference sequence). The CDR3 has 14 amino acids. Trimming stripped 4 bases from V and 2 bases from J, with 11 bases between. For the CDR3, the DNA is TGTGCCAGCAGCCGACAGACAGTTAACACTGAAGCTTTCTTT. Amino acids: CASSRQTVNTEAFF.

In its sample, this clonotype was seen a few times. This rearrangement joins TRBV7-3 to TRBJ1-1; perhaps TRBD1 as D (5 bases). V lost 3 bases and J 0 bases, leaving 20 bases between the germline ends. Germline lookup yields CDR1 SGHTA and CDR2 FQGTGA. The CDR3 contains 18 residues. The CDR3 sequence: CASSLNHQGTVMNTEAFF. CDR3 DNA sequence: TGTGCCAGCAGCTTGAATCATCAGGGCACCGTCATGAACACTGAAGCTTTCTTT.

This clonotype was detected many times. The chain links TRBV24-1 to TRBJ1-2, with D hard to call. The V gene's germline CDR1 is KGHDR and CDR2 SFDVKD. V lost 3 bases and J lost 8, with 12 bases in between. The CDR3 sequence is 13 residues long. CDR3 coding DNA: TGTGCCACCAGTGATGCCCTGGGGAAAGGCTACACCTTC. Residues: CATSDALGKGYTF.

This chain uses TRBV20-1 with TRBJ2-3, with 15 bases identical to TRBD2. Germline assignment: CDR1 DFQATT and CDR2 SNEGSKA (reference sequence). V dropped 8 bases and J dropped 4; count of bases not matched to a gene: 7. The CDR3 sequence is 15 residues long. CDR3 protein: CSTGTSGRRADTQYF. In nucleotides, the CDR3 is TGCAGTACCGGGACTAGCGGGAGGAGGGCAGATACGCAGTATTTT.